Listed below are T cell receptor beta chains from one sample, sequenced in a study of cytomegalovirus exposure and HLA in healthy donors. TCRdb's copy holds only in-frame clones and misses some; the assay was immunoSEQ multiplex PCR. The sample contains roughly 200,000 clones, roughly nine tenths of which appear only once. Material for sequencing was PBMCs. The receptor set was obtained from a young man in good health and CMV-seropositive. The CDR3 runs from the conserved cysteine through the conserved F or W. D genes are given only for firm matches. Part of the rows lack a size; the others show once, few, many or a class for expanded clones.

v_gene,j_gene,abundance,d_gene,CDR3nt,CDR3aa
TRBV7-3,TRBJ2-1,-,-,TGTGCCAGCAGCTTAGTGGGAGTCCCCGGGAATGAGCAGTTCTTC,CASSLVGVPGNEQFF
TRBV19,TRBJ2-7,-,-,TGTGCCAGTAGTATAGTGGCGGCATCCTACGAGCAGTACTTC,CASSIVAASYEQYF
TRBV18,TRBJ2-7,-,-,TGTGCCAGCTCACCAGGGACCTACGAGCAGTACTTC,CASSPGTYEQYF
TRBV5-4,TRBJ1-1,-,-,TGTGCCAGCAGCCAACGCGGGGGTTGGACTGAAGCTTTCTTT,CASSQRGGWTEAFF
TRBV30,TRBJ1-5,-,-,TGTGCCTGGAGTGATAGGGGGTGGGGTCAGCCCCAGCATTTT,CAWSDRGWGQPQHF
TRBV7-8,TRBJ2-1,-,-,TGTGCCAGCAGTCTTGAGGGGCTCGGACTTCCCCGTGAGCAGTTCTTC,CASSLEGLGLPREQFF
TRBV11-2,TRBJ2-1,-,-,TGTGCCAGCAGCTCTTATCACAATGAGCAGTTCTTC,CASSSYHNEQFF
TRBV19,TRBJ1-1,once,TRBD1,TGTGCCAGTAGTATCTTAGACACTTCAGGGGGAGCTTTCTTT,CASSILDTSGGAFF
TRBV11-2,TRBJ2-2,-,-,TGTGCCAGCAGCTTAGGAGGTTTCGACACCGGGGAGCTGTTTTTT,CASSLGGFDTGELFF
TRBV27,TRBJ2-2,-,-,TGTGCCAGCAGTTACGGGGGCCTCACCGGGGAGCTGTTTTTT,CASSYGGLTGELFF
TRBV13,TRBJ1-1,once,-,TGTGCCAGCAGCTGGGGCAGACAGAACACTGAAGCTTTCTTT,CASSWGRQNTEAFF
TRBV4-3,TRBJ2-1,-,-,TGCGCCAGCAGCCAAGAGGCGTCTCGCGAGCAGTTCTTC,CASSQEASREQFF
TRBV5-1,TRBJ1-1,-,TRBD1,TGCGCCAGCGGCACAGGGGGCACCACTGAAGCTTTCTTT,CASGTGGTTEAFF
TRBV5-6,TRBJ2-3,-,TRBD2,TGTGCCAGCAGCTCGACTAGCGGGGGGAATACGCAGTATTTT,CASSSTSGGNTQYF
TRBV6-6,TRBJ1-2,-,TRBD1,TGTGCCAGCAGTTACTCCGGGACAGGGGCGACCGGCTACACCTTC,CASSYSGTGATGYTF
TRBV9,TRBJ2-2,-,TRBD2,TGTGCCAGCAGCGTAGAGGGACTAGCGGGGAGCACCGGGGAGCTGTTTTTT,CASSVEGLAGSTGELFF
TRBV19,TRBJ2-7,-,TRBD1,TGTGCCAGTAGTATTTACGAGACAGGGGGCATCGACGAGCAGTACTTC,CASSIYETGGIDEQYF
TRBV12-2,TRBJ2-5,-,-,TGTGCAAGTCGCTTAGAAATGGGGGGAGGTTGTATCCCCCAAGAGACCCAGTACTTC,CASRLEMGGGCIPQETQYF
TRBV6-1,TRBJ2-7,-,TRBD1,TGTGCCAGCAGTGAAGGGACAGGAGCCTACGAGCAGTACTTC,CASSEGTGAYEQYF
TRBV21-1,TRBJ2-6,-,-,TGTGCCAGCAGCGTTAGCGGGAGGGATCCTTCTGGGGCCAACGTCCTGACTTTC,CASSVSGRDPSGANVLTF
TRBV5-1,TRBJ1-2,-,-,TGCGCCAGCAGCTTGGCCACAGATACCTATGGCTACACCTTC,CASSLATDTYGYTF
TRBV5-1,TRBJ2-1,-,-,TGCGCCAGCAGCTTCTCCGGGGACAATGAGCAGTTCTTC,CASSFSGDNEQFF
TRBV5-1,TRBJ2-5,-,TRBD2,TGCGCCAGCAAAATAGCGGGGGGGCCGGAGGAGACCCAGTACTTC,CASKIAGGPEETQYF
TRBV5-6,TRBJ2-7,-,-,TGTGCCAGCAGCTTGGCCTCGTACCCCTCCTACGAGCAGTACTTC,CASSLASYPSYEQYF
TRBV5-1,TRBJ2-7,-,-,TGCGCCAGCAGCTTGGCAACAGCCGCTGGTCGTGGCGAGCAGTACTTC,CASSLATAAGRGEQYF
TRBV14,TRBJ1-1,-,TRBD1,TGTGCCATCTGGACAGGGGGGAGGACTGAAGCTTTCTTT,CAIWTGGRTEAFF
TRBV5-6,TRBJ1-2,-,-,TGTGCCAGCAGCTTGCAGGGGCGCGTCGATGGCTACACCTTC,CASSLQGRVDGYTF
TRBV11-3,TRBJ2-6,once,-,TGTGCCAGCAGTCCGTCCGGGGCCAACGTCCTGACTTTC,CASSPSGANVLTF
TRBV5-6,TRBJ2-6,-,-,TGTGCCAGCAGATACGGAGCGTCTGGGGCCAACGTCCTGACTTTC,CASRYGASGANVLTF
TRBV28,TRBJ1-5,-,-,TGTGCCAGCAGTTTAGGCGGGGAAAGCAATCAGCCCCAGCATTTT,CASSLGGESNQPQHF
TRBV9,TRBJ2-7,-,-,TGTGCCAGCAGCGTAGGGTTCAGCGGCTCCTACGAGCAGTACTTC,CASSVGFSGSYEQYF
TRBV5-1,TRBJ2-7,-,-,TGCGCCAGCAGCTTGGTGGGTTCCGGAGCCTACGAGCAGTACTTC,CASSLVGSGAYEQYF
TRBV18,TRBJ2-1,-,-,TGTGCCAGCTCACGGGTCGATTACAATGAGCAGTTCTTC,CASSRVDYNEQFF
TRBV10-3,TRBJ1-3,-,-,TGTGCCATCAGGGCCGACAGCTCTGGAAACACCATATATTTT,CAIRADSSGNTIYF
TRBV30,TRBJ2-1,-,-,TGTGCCTGGAGTGCCCCAGACTTTTACAATGAGCAGTTCTTC,CAWSAPDFYNEQFF
TRBV15,TRBJ1-5,-,-,TGTGCCACCAGCACCTCTCCAACGTCAGGGATCAATCAGCCCCAGCATTTT,CATSTSPTSGINQPQHF
TRBV28,TRBJ2-7,-,-,TGTGCCAGCAGTTTTCGCAGGGGCGAGCAGTACTTC,CASSFRRGEQYF
TRBV29-1,TRBJ2-7,-,-,TGCAGCGTTGTAGGAGGGGGCTACGAGCAGTACTTC,CSVVGGGYEQYF
TRBV7-9,TRBJ2-7,-,-,TGTGCCAGCACCCCCTGGGGGGACTACGAGCAGTACTTC,CASTPWGDYEQYF
TRBV5-4,TRBJ1-2,-,TRBD1,TGTGCCAGCAGCGAGGGACAGGCCTCCTACACCTTC,CASSEGQASYTF
TRBV27,TRBJ1-1,-,-,TGTGCCACTCAGAGGGGGGGCACTGAAGCTTTCTTC,CATQRGGTEAFF
TRBV15,TRBJ2-5,-,TRBD1,TGTGCCACCAGCAGAGGGGACAGGGGGTTAGGAGAGACCCAGTACTTC,CATSRGDRGLGETQYF
TRBV7-9,TRBJ1-1,-,-,TGTGCCAGCAGCTTTAATGAAGCTTTCTTT,CASSFNEAFF
TRBV4-2,TRBJ2-2,-,TRBD1,TGTGCCAGCAGCCAAGTTCAGGGGGCGGGCACCGGGGAGCTGTTTTTT,CASSQVQGAGTGELFF
TRBV19,TRBJ1-1,-,-,TGTGCCAGTAGTATCTACAGGAACACTGAAGCTTTCTTT,CASSIYRNTEAFF
TRBV4-2,TRBJ2-7,-,-,TGTGCCAGCAGCCAGGGGGGAGGCAGCGAGCAGTACTTC,CASSQGGGSEQYF
TRBV5-1,TRBJ2-1,-,TRBD1,TGCGCCAGCAGCCAAGACAGGGGATCCTACAATGAGCAGTTCTTC,CASSQDRGSYNEQFF
TRBV7-9,TRBJ2-7,-,TRBD1,TGTGCCAGCAGCTCGACAGGGGGAGTATACGAGCAGTACTTC,CASSSTGGVYEQYF
TRBV7-2,TRBJ2-7,-,TRBD2,TGTGCCAGCAGCTTAGGGCCCGTCACTAGCGCGGTAAGCGAGCAGTACTTC,CASSLGPVTSAVSEQYF
TRBV7-3,TRBJ1-1,-,-,TGTGCCAGCAGCTTAACTGGAGACACTGAAGCTTTCTTT,CASSLTGDTEAFF
TRBV5-1,TRBJ1-5,-,-,TGCGCCAGCAGCTTGACAGGGATGGATCAGCCCCAGCATTTT,CASSLTGMDQPQHF
TRBV7-9,TRBJ2-2,-,-,TGTGCCAGCAGCCCGTACGGGGAGCTGTTTTTT,CASSPYGELFF
TRBV27,TRBJ2-3,-,-,TGTGCCAGCAGTCCGGTAAGGGGGGATGGGCTCACAGATACGCAGTATTTT,CASSPVRGDGLTDTQYF
TRBV27,TRBJ1-5,-,TRBD1,TGTGCCAGCAGTTTAGGGACAGGGGCTCGCAATCAGCCCCAGCATTTT,CASSLGTGARNQPQHF
TRBV29-1,TRBJ2-7,-,-,TGCAGCGCGAAGACAGGCCCCGAGCAGTACTTC,CSAKTGPEQYF
TRBV11-2,TRBJ2-2,-,-,TGTGCTATGGGCAAAGCTAACACCGGGGAGCTGTTTTTT,CAMGKANTGELFF
TRBV29-1,TRBJ1-1,-,TRBD1,TGCAGCGTTGATGGACAGGGTCTGAACACTGAAGCTTTCTTT,CSVDGQGLNTEAFF
TRBV5-1,TRBJ1-1,-,TRBD1,TGCGCCAGCAGCCGTGGACAGGGGCGGGACACTGAAGCTTTCTTT,CASSRGQGRDTEAFF
TRBV28,TRBJ2-7,once,-,TGTGCCAGCAGCACCGAGGACGCAGCGGATGACTACGAGCAGTACTTC,CASSTEDAADDYEQYF